This T cell receptor beta chain was identified in a study of T cell changes during pregnancy in multiple sclerosis. TCRdb's copy holds only in-frame clones and misses some; the assay was immunoSEQ multiplex PCR. This sample has tens of thousands of clones, with about 90% found just once. Trimming shortened V by 7 bases and J by 2 bases, and 15 bases separated the two germline ends. CDR3 length: 15 residues. Germline-derived CDR1 and CDR2 are SGHAT and FQNNGV. Sequenced here: CD4+ T cells from peripheral blood mononuclear cells, sampled in the second trimester of pregnancy. This sequence originates from a female donor with multiple sclerosis, enrolled in a pregnancy study. The chain links TRBV11-2 to TRBJ2-1, with no clear D. As DNA, the CDR3 is TGTGCCAGCACCCCACGGGTCATCACCTACAATGAGCAGTTCTTC. Its protein product is CASTPRVITYNEQFF.